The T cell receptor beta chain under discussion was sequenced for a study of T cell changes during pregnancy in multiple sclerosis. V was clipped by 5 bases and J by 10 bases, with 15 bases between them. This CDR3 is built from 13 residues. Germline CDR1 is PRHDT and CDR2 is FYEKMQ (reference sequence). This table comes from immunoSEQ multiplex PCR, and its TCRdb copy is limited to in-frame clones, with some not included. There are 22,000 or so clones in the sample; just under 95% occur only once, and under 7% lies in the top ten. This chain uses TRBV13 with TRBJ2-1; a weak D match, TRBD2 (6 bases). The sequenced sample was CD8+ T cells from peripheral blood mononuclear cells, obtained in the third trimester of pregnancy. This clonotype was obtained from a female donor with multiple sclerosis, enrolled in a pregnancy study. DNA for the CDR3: TGTGCCAGCAGCACACGGGACTTCAACGAGCAGTTCTTC. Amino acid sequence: CASSTRDFNEQFF.